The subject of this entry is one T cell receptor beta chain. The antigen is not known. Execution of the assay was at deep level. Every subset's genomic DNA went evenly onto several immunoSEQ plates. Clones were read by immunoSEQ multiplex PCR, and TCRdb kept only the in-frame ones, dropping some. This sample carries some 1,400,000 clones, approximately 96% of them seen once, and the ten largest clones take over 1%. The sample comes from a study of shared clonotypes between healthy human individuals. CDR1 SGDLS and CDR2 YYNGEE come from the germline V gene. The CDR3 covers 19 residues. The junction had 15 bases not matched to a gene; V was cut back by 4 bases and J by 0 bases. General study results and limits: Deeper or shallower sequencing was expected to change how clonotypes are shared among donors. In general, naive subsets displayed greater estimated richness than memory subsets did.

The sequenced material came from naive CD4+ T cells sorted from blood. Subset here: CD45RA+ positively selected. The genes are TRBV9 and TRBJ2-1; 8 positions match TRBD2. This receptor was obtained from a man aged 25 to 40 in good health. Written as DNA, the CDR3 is TGTGCCAGCAGCCCCCGTGGGAGCGGGAGTCCGAGCTCCTACAATGAGCAGTTCTTC. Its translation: CASSPRGSGSPSSYNEQFF.